This T cell receptor beta chain appears in the sequencing data of a study of cytomegalovirus exposure and HLA in healthy donors. Background on the study: In an earlier analysis, 90 million to 130 million unique TCR beta sequences were found from some 180 million T cells. Findings and caveats of the study: An apparent linkage of common viral pathogens to several of the most significant clusters emerged in a later analysis. Across all donors, roughly uniform sequencing depth was an assumption of the presence/absence analyses. Reports credit the classifier with highly specific, highly sensitive diagnosis of cytomegalovirus status.

Of note for this clone: Its target is not known.

13 Jbeta primers and 60 Vbeta primers were used for the PCR. Sequenced by immunoSEQ multiplex PCR; TCRdb stores in-frame clones only, minus some. The sample lists tens of thousands of clones, roughly 78% occurring once. V gave up 2 bases and J gave up 6 bases, with 9 bases separating them. This CDR3 is 13 amino acids long. Germline CDR1 reads MNHEY; CDR2 reads SMNVEV (reference sequence). This chain uses TRBV27 with TRBJ2-3; no clear D gene. This receptor was obtained from a male donor in good health and CMV-seropositive. Sequenced: PBMCs. CDR3 loop: CASSLARGDTQYF. The CDR3, as DNA: TGTGCCAGCAGTTTAGCGAGAGGTGATACGCAGTATTTT.